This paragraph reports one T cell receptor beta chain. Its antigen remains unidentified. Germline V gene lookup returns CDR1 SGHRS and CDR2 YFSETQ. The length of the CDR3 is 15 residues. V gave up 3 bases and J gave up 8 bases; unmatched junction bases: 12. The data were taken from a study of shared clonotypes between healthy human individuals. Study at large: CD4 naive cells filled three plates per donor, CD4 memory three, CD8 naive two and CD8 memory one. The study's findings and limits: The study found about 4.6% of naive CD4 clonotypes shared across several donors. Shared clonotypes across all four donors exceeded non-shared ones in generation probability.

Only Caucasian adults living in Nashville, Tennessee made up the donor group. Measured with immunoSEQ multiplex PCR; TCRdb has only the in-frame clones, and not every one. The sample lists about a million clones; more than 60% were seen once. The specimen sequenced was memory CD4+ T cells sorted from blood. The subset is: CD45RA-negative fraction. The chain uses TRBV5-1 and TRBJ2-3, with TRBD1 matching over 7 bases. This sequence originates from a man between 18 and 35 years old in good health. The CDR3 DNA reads TGCGCCAGCAGCTCCCAAGACAGGGCAGGGGGTACGCAGTATTTT. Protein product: CASSSQDRAGGTQYF.